Each of the 18 T cell receptor beta chains below was sequenced from the same sample in a study of OX40 agonist ivuxolimab in advanced cancers. Assay used: immunoSEQ multiplex PCR; TCRdb lists only in-frame clones, some missing. The table records roughly 62,000 clones, roughly 82% of them present only once. The starting material was CD4+ or CD8+ T cells sorted from blood, obtained in a trial of the OX40 agonist ivuxolimab. These receptors originate from an adult with an advanced solid tumor such as melanoma, head and neck, liver or kidney cancer.

This clone was recorded only once. The rearrangement uses TRBV7-9 and TRBJ1-6; D is undetermined. V was cut by 4 bases and J by 6 bases, with 19 bases left in between. CDR1 SEHNR and CDR2 FQNEAQ come from the germline V gene (reference sequence). This CDR3 is built from 17 residues. The CDR3 loop is CASSSTRADKFNSPLHF. The CDR3, as DNA: TGTGCCAGCAGCTCAACCCGGGCAGATAAATTTAATTCACCCCTCCACTTT. Together with reference TRBV7-9 and TRBJ1-6, the CDR3 gives the full variable domain: DTGVSQNPRHKITKRGQNVTFRCDPISEHNRLYWYRQTLGQGPEFLTYFQNEAQLEKSRLLSDRFSAERPKGSFSTLEIQRTEQGDSAMYLCASSSTRADKFNSPLHFGNGTRLTVT.

This clone came up once. The V call is TRBV25-1, the J call TRBJ2-7, with D perhaps TRBD2 (6 bases). Germline CDR1 and CDR2: MGHDK and SYGVNS. Trimming shortened V by 3 bases and J by 3 bases, and 9 bases separated the two germline ends. CDR3 length: 13 residues. In nucleotides, the CDR3 is TGTGCCAGCAGTGAGGTGGGACTCTACGAGCAGTACTTC. Translation gives CASSEVGLYEQYF.

The rearrangement links TRBV5-1 to TRBJ2-7; 9 bases are shared with TRBD2. CDR1 and CDR2 from the germline V gene are SGHRS and YFSETQ. This CDR3 comprises 16 residues. The V segment lost 4 bases and the J segment 3 bases; nucleotides outside the gene matches: 11. The CDR3 loop reads CASSEGSGGSNYEQYF. The CDR3 nucleotides read TGCGCCAGCAGCGAAGGAAGCGGGGGGTCTAACTACGAGCAGTACTTC.

The V gene is TRBV2, the J gene TRBJ1-6; D is unresolved. There are 15 residues in the CDR3. CDR1 and CDR2 from the germline V gene are SNHLY and FYNNEI. Trimming left V 2 bases short and J 9 bases short, with 14 bases between. The CDR3 reads CASSELAEPTSPLHF. CDR3 coding DNA: TGTGCCAGCAGTGAATTGGCAGAGCCAACTTCACCCCTCCACTTT.

The CDR3 sequence is CASSEHQAGGNTIYF. The CDR3 bases are TGTGCCAGCAGTGAACACCAGGCGGGGGGAAACACCATATATTTT. V is TRBV6-1 and J is TRBJ1-3; D ambiguous. Germline values: CDR1 MNHNS, CDR2 SASEGT. Trimming cost V 2 bases and J 4 bases, with 12 bases left between them. The CDR3 spans 15 residues.

This clone was counted between two and nine times. This chain connects TRBV14 to TRBJ1-3; possibly TRBD1 for D (5 bases). This CDR3 has 16 amino acids. V lost 1 base to trimming and J lost 0 bases, with 10 bases between them. The germline V gene has CDR1 SGHDN and CDR2 FVKESK. The CDR3 protein is CASSQVGGSSGNTIYF. DNA of the CDR3: TGTGCCAGCAGCCAAGTCGGGGGGTCCTCTGGAAACACCATATATTTT.

The chain has TRBV19 and TRBJ2-5; D remains ambiguous. V lost 4 bases, J lost 5 bases, and 8 bases lay in between. The CDR3 totals 12 residues. CDR1 is LNHDA and CDR2 is SQIVND in the germline V gene (reference sequence). The CDR3 nucleotides read TGTGCCAGTAGTACAACCAAGGAGACCCAGTACTTC. Translation gives CASSTTKETQYF.

The rearrangement uses TRBV7-2 and TRBJ2-1; a possible D gene is TRBD2 (7 bases). With 1 base removed from V and 8 bases from J, the gap between germline ends came to 21 bases. Germline V CDR1 and CDR2: SGHTA, FQGNSA. This CDR3 has 17 residues. The CDR3 nucleotides are TGTGCCAGCAGCTTAGAGGGTCGCGGGGGCTCCCTCGATGAGCAGTTCTTC. It codes for CASSLEGRGGSLDEQFF.

The genes are TRBV6-4 and TRBJ2-6; D may correspond to TRBD1 or TRBD2 (6 bases each). The ends were cut back, 2 bases at V and 0 bases at J, with 8 bases in the middle. CDR1 and CDR2 from the germline V gene are MRHNA and SNTAGT. The length of the CDR3 is 16 residues. The CDR3 bases are TGTGCCAGCAGTGACCGGGGGCACTCTGGGGCCAACGTCCTGACTTTC. Amino acids: CASSDRGHSGANVLTF.

Comments on this clone: An end of the junction does not agree with germline; a read error may underlie this. J is TRBJ2-7 and V is TRBV7-7; D unresolved. CDR1 and CDR2 from the germline V gene are SSHAT and FNYEAQ (reference sequence). The CDR3 is made up of 14 amino acids. The CDR3 reads CASSTLEPPYEQYF. CDR3 coding DNA: TGTGCTAGCAGCACCCTCGAGCCGCCCTACGAGCAGTACTTC.

The CDR3 DNA reads as TGTGCCAGCAGCTTGGGGAGCGGGGGGTTCACAGATACGCAGTATTTT. It yields the protein CASSLGSGGFTDTQYF. The rearrangement links TRBV5-8 to TRBJ2-3, with TRBD2 matching over 9 bases. The CDR3 is 16 residues long. V dropped 0 bases and J dropped 2; count of bases not matched to a gene: 4. The germline V gene has CDR1 SGHTS and CDR2 YDEGEE.

The chain combines TRBV9 with TRBJ1-1; 10 positions agree with TRBD1. V lost 7 bases and J lost 5; bases outside the gene matches: 8. CDR3 length equals 14 residues. Germline CDR1 reads SGDLS; CDR2 reads YYNGEE. The chain's CDR3 is CASDDRGLGTEAFF. For the CDR3, the DNA is TGTGCCAGCGACGACAGGGGGCTGGGGACTGAAGCTTTCTTT.

This chain connects TRBV5-8 to TRBJ1-2; D is undetermined. The germline V gene encodes CDR1 SGHTS and CDR2 YDEGEE. V gave up 4 bases and J gave up 0 bases, with 13 bases separating them. The CDR3 spans 15 residues. The CDR3 DNA is TGTGCCAGCAGCCGTACTCGGGGAGCTAACTATGGCTACACCTTC. Protein product: CASSRTRGANYGYTF.

The chain employs TRBV5-1 and TRBJ1-1; weak D call: TRBD1 (6 bases). This CDR3 spans 15 amino acids. V was trimmed by 4 bases and J by 0 bases, leaving 13 bases between them. The germline CDR1 and CDR2 sequences are SGHRS and YFSETQ. The CDR3 loop is CASSNTGTLNTEAFF. In DNA form, the CDR3 reads TGCGCCAGCAGCAATACAGGGACACTGAACACTGAAGCTTTCTTT.

The V call is TRBV4-2, the J call TRBJ2-7, with 11 bases lining up with TRBD2. Trimming at V came to 0 bases and at J to 7 bases, leaving 5 bases not matched to a gene. CDR1 LGHNA and CDR2 YNFKEQ come from the germline V gene. The CDR3 totals 15 residues. The chain's CDR3 is CASSQERLAGREQYF. Here the CDR3 DNA reads TGTGCCAGCAGCCAAGAACGACTAGCGGGGAGGGAGCAGTACTTC.

As regards this clone: Germline and junction disagree at one end, which may indicate a read error. The CDR3 coding sequence is TGCGCCAGCAGCCAGACGGAGCGAAATGAAAAACTGTTTTTT. It codes for CASSQTERNEKLFF. The rearrangement joins TRBV7-9 to TRBJ1-4; D unresolved. In germline, CDR1 is SEHNR, CDR2 FQNEAQ (reference sequence). The CDR3 spans 14 residues.

V gene TRBV4-1 combines with J gene TRBJ2-7; TRBD2 matches 9 bases. The length of the CDR3 is 17 residues. The V segment lost 0 bases and the J segment 0 bases; nucleotides outside the gene matches: 6. Germline CDR1 is MGHRA and CDR2 is YSYEKL. The DNA of the CDR3 is TGCGCCAGCAGCCAAGATAGGGGGACTAGCTTCTCCTACGAGCAGTACTTC. This gives the protein CASSQDRGTSFSYEQYF.

This chain connects TRBV5-6 to TRBJ2-7; TRBD1 aligns across 10 bases. The junction had 7 bases not matched to a gene; V was cut back by 4 bases and J by 3 bases. The germline V gene has CDR1 SGHDT and CDR2 YYEEEE. The CDR3 extends over 15 amino acids. The CDR3, as DNA: TGTGCCAGCAGCCCGAGACAGGGGGCCTTCTACGAGCAGTACTTC. Translated: CASSPRQGAFYEQYF.